These T cell receptor beta chains were read from a single sample in a study of T cells in Graves' hyperthyroidism and ophthalmopathy. TCRdb re-called the multiplex PCR reads through MiXCR, storing one row per CDR3 protein. The sample lists approximately 690,000 distinct CDR3 sequences, roughly 14% occurring once. Sequences were obtained from blood. The receptors were gathered from a woman aged 50 to 60 with Graves' ophthalmopathy. Each CDR3 is given with its conserved first and last residue. The D gene is left open where the match is weak. Clone sizes are given selectively: once, few, many, or a class where the clone is expanded.

CDR3 length,J gene,clone size,V gene,D gene,CDR3 protein,CDR3 DNA
14,TRBJ2-5,-,TRBV25-1,-,CASSEGLNGETQYF,TGTGCCAGCAGTGAGGGACTCAACGGGGAGACCCAGTACTTC
16,TRBJ2-7,-,TRBV6-1,TRBD2,CASSHNPIGGGYEQYF,TGTGCCAGCAGTCATAACCCCATTGGGGGGGGCTACGAGCAGTACTTC
14,TRBJ2-3,-,TRBV19,-,CASRGTSFRDTQYF,TGTGCCAGTAGAGGAACTAGCTTCCGAGATACGCAGTATTTT
16,TRBJ2-1,many,TRBV5-1,TRBD2,CASSSRLAGGANEQFF,TGCGCCAGCAGCTCCCGACTAGCGGGAGGGGCCAATGAGCAGTTCTTC
14,TRBJ2-7,many,TRBV27,-,CASSLDGGTYEQYF,TGTGCCAGCAGCCTCGATGGGGGAACCTACGAGCAGTACTTC
21,TRBJ2-1,few,TRBV5-1,-,CASSFLGGRSGPSLAYNEQFF,TGCGCCAGCAGCTTTTTGGGAGGTAGGTCTGGTCCCAGTCTTGCCTACAATGAGCAGTTCTTC
17,TRBJ2-1,many,TRBV3-1,-,CASSQPLAILSYNEQFF,TGTGCCAGCAGCCAACCCCTAGCGATCCTCTCCTACAATGAGCAGTTCTTC
14,TRBJ2-1,many,TRBV12-5,TRBD2,CASGLVGRANEQFF,TGTGCTAGTGGTTTGGTCGGGAGGGCGAATGAGCAGTTCTTC
15,TRBJ2-7,-,TRBV6-1,-,CASREQGSYSYEQYF,TGTGCCAGCAGGGAGCAGGGGTCCTATTCCTACGAGCAGTACTTC
17,TRBJ2-3,many,TRBV28,-,CASSLSDPTHSTDTQYF,TGTGCCAGCAGTTTATCGGACCCGACTCACAGCACAGATACGCAGTATTTT
15,TRBJ2-1,-,TRBV10-3,-,CAISAHQGLGNEQFF,TGTGCCATCAGTGCCCATCAGGGGTTGGGCAATGAGCAGTTCTTC
15,TRBJ2-1,many,TRBV5-1,TRBD2,CASSLVPSGYNEQFF,TGCGCCAGCAGCTTGGTGCCTAGCGGATACAATGAGCAGTTCTTC
13,TRBJ1-2,many,TRBV28,-,CASSRKMGYGYTF,TGTGCCAGCAGCCGTAAGATGGGCTATGGCTACACCTTC
16,TRBJ2-7,many,TRBV28,TRBD2,CASRGSGLAGFYEQYF,TGTGCCAGCAGGGGTTCAGGCCTAGCGGGGTTCTACGAGCAGTACTTC
16,TRBJ2-1,many,TRBV20-1,TRBD2,CSARNPEAGSVREQFF,TGCAGTGCTAGGAACCCAGAAGCGGGATCAGTTCGGGAGCAGTTCTTC
18,TRBJ2-1,few,TRBV7-7,TRBD2,CASSTYETGLAGVNEQFF,TGTGCTAGCAGCACGTACGAAACGGGACTAGCGGGAGTAAATGAGCAGTTCTTC
13,TRBJ1-2,many,TRBV16,-,CASSNRANYGYTF,TGTGCCAGCAGCAATAGAGCTAACTATGGCTACACCTTC
15,TRBJ2-7,few,TRBV19,TRBD2,CASSNLAGGPYEQYF,TGTGCCAGTAGTAACCTAGCGGGAGGGCCCTACGAGCAGTACTTC
13,TRBJ2-7,few,TRBV20-1,-,CSARVGILYEQYF,TGCAGTGCTAGAGTCGGGATTCTCTACGAGCAGTACTTC
13,TRBJ1-3,many,TRBV2,-,CASSRDPGDTIYF,TGTGCCAGCAGCCGGGACCCAGGAGACACCATATATTTT
13,TRBJ1-2,few,TRBV29-1,TRBD1,CSVEPQGSYGYTF,TGCAGCGTTGAGCCACAGGGGTCCTATGGCTACACCTTC
13,TRBJ2-7,many,TRBV28,TRBD1,CASSFDRAYEQYF,TGTGCCAGCAGTTTTGACAGGGCCTACGAGCAGTACTTC
13,TRBJ2-1,few,TRBV9,-,CASSVILGGEQFF,TGTGCCAGCAGCGTGATACTAGGTGGGGAGCAGTTCTTC
17,TRBJ1-1,many,TRBV11-2,TRBD1,CASSLGQGSTPNTEAFF,TGTGCCAGCAGCTTAGGACAGGGCTCAACTCCGAACACTGAAGCTTTCTTT
18,TRBJ2-1,many,TRBV5-6,TRBD2,CASRTLGLAGGPGNEQFF,TGTGCCAGCAGGACTCTGGGTCTAGCGGGAGGGCCGGGCAATGAGCAGTTCTTC
17,TRBJ2-1,many,TRBV29-1,TRBD2,CSAPGLAEGSSYNEQFF,TGCAGCGCTCCGGGACTAGCGGAGGGGAGCTCCTACAATGAGCAGTTCTTC
14,TRBJ1-2,few,TRBV3-1,TRBD1,CASSLRQGLRGYTF,TGTGCCAGCAGCCTTCGACAGGGCCTTCGAGGCTACACCTTC
16,TRBJ2-2,-,TRBV9,-,CASSVQGRRNTGELFF,TGTGCCAGCAGCGTTCAGGGCAGGCGTAACACCGGGGAGCTGTTTTTT
12,TRBJ2-5,many,TRBV29-1,-,CSVVRDLGTQYF,TGCAGCGTTGTGAGGGATTTGGGGACCCAGTACTTC
15,TRBJ2-3,many,TRBV28,TRBD2,CASSPTTSGSDTQYF,TGTGCCAGCAGCCCTACAACTAGCGGGAGTGATACGCAGTATTTT
16,TRBJ2-1,-,TRBV20-1,TRBD2,CSALAGGIKGYDEQFF,TGCAGTGCCCTAGCGGGAGGAATAAAAGGTTACGATGAGCAGTTCTTC
17,TRBJ1-1,few,TRBV11-2,-,CASSPNLRGEWSTEAFF,TGTGCCAGCAGCCCCAACCTCAGGGGAGAGTGGAGCACTGAAGCTTTCTTT
15,TRBJ1-6,many,TRBV28,-,CASSPLAGRNSPLHF,TGTGCCAGCAGTCCCTTGGCAGGGAGGAATTCACCCCTCCACTTT
16,TRBJ2-3,-,TRBV19,-,CASSLQVNRGTDTQYF,TGTGCCAGTAGTCTCCAAGTTAACCGGGGCACAGATACGCAGTATTTT
13,TRBJ1-6,few,TRBV10-3,-,CAIAGINNSPLHF,TGTGCCATCGCAGGGATTAATAATTCACCCCTCCACTTT
17,TRBJ1-2,-,TRBV27,-,CASSLNLDLTFTNGYTF,TGTGCCAGCAGTTTAAATTTGGACCTCACTTTCACTAATGGCTACACCTTC
15,TRBJ2-1,many,TRBV29-1,TRBD1,CSVELLGTGYNEQFF,TGCAGCGTTGAGTTGCTGGGGACAGGGTACAATGAGCAGTTCTTC
16,TRBJ2-2,many,TRBV2,-,CASTPRTGIDTGELFF,TGTGCCAGCACTCCGCGTACAGGGATCGACACCGGGGAGCTGTTTTTT
16,TRBJ2-7,-,TRBV4-3,-,CASSQDYILGSYEQYF,TGCGCCAGCAGCCAAGACTACATACTAGGCTCCTACGAGCAGTACTTC
14,TRBJ2-5,-,TRBV6-2/TRBV6-3,-,CASCGDLNQETQYF,TGTGCCAGCTGCGGGGACTTAAATCAAGAGACCCAGTACTTC
16,TRBJ2-3,many,TRBV7-9,-,CASSARAGRIRDTQYF,TGTGCCAGCAGCGCGAGGGCCGGGAGAATAAGAGATACGCAGTATTTT
17,TRBJ1-5,few,TRBV20-1,-,CSATGGGTRFRDQPQHF,TGCAGTGCTACAGGAGGCGGGACACGTTTTCGCGATCAGCCCCAGCATTTT
15,TRBJ2-2,few,TRBV20-1,-,CSANKPGGGTGELFF,TGCAGTGCTAATAAGCCAGGGGGAGGGACCGGGGAGCTGTTTTTT
15,TRBJ1-2,many,TRBV7-6,-,CASSLRGGARSGYTF,TGTGCCAGCAGCTTAAGGGGAGGGGCGAGAAGTGGCTACACCTTC
14,TRBJ1-1,many,TRBV30,-,CAWSPGSQNTEAFF,TGTGCCTGGAGTCCCGGCAGCCAGAACACTGAAGCTTTCTTT
15,TRBJ2-6,many,TRBV7-2,-,CASSPLASGANVLTF,TGTGCCAGCAGCCCCCTGGCATCTGGGGCCAACGTCCTGACTTTC
15,TRBJ1-4,-,TRBV9,TRBD1,CASSVRDSWDEKLFF,TGTGCCAGCAGCGTAAGGGACAGCTGGGATGAAAAACTGTTTTTT
12,TRBJ1-5,many,TRBV20-1,-,CSASGGNQPQHF,TGCAGTGCTAGTGGGGGGAATCAGCCCCAGCATTTT
12,TRBJ1-1,many,TRBV5-1,-,CASSMDSPEAFF,TGCGCCAGCAGCATGGACAGCCCTGAAGCTTTCTTT
15,TRBJ2-1,many,TRBV20-1,-,CSARDWRQGGNEQFF,TGCAGTGCTAGAGATTGGCGGCAGGGGGGGAATGAGCAGTTCTTC
15,TRBJ2-7,many,TRBV27,TRBD1,CASSTWTGAHIEQYF,TGTGCCAGCAGTACATGGACAGGGGCCCATATCGAGCAGTACTTC
16,TRBJ2-1,many,TRBV20-1,TRBD2,CSAREGSGSSYNEQFF,TGCAGTGCTAGAGAAGGTAGCGGGAGCTCCTACAATGAGCAGTTCTTC
12,TRBJ1-2,-,TRBV5-1,-,CASSPNSYGYTF,TGCGCCAGCAGCCCCAACAGCTATGGCTACACCTTC
17,TRBJ1-5,few,TRBV28,TRBD1,CASSFFRDRVFYQPQHF,TGTGCCAGCAGTTTTTTCCGGGACAGGGTTTTTTATCAGCCCCAGCATTTT
13,TRBJ1-1,many,TRBV11-2,-,CASSAKMNTEAFF,TGTGCCAGCAGCGCTAAAATGAACACTGAAGCTTTCTTT
13,TRBJ2-3,many,TRBV12-3/TRBV12-4,-,CASSLGLSDTQYF,TGTGCCAGCAGTCTCGGACTTTCTGATACGCAGTATTTT
16,TRBJ1-1,many,TRBV3-1,-,CASSHHGRGKNTEAFF,TGTGCCAGCAGCCACCACGGACGGGGGAAGAACACTGAAGCTTTCTTT
15,TRBJ1-4,-,TRBV9,TRBD1,CASSARQGRGEKLFF,TGTGCCAGCAGCGCCAGACAGGGAAGAGGTGAAAAACTGTTTTTT
17,TRBJ1-2,many,TRBV9,TRBD1,CASSPPDGGTVNYGYTF,TGTGCCAGCAGCCCGCCCGATGGAGGGACAGTTAACTATGGCTACACCTTC
15,TRBJ1-1,many,TRBV5-1,-,CASSLSTGTNTEAFF,TGCGCCAGCAGCTTGTCAACAGGGACGAACACTGAAGCTTTCTTT